These 6 T cell receptor beta chains share one sample of origin, sequenced in a study of blood T cell repertoires in COVID-19 (TCRdb year 2020). Receptors were amplified or captured by the immunoSEQ multiplex PCR assay. TCRdb holds this immuneACCESS table with in-frame rearrangements only. Some clones are missing; in checked studies, unresolved V genes explain under half, and the rest has no known cause. The sample table contains 80,000 or so clones; only one count was recorded for around 88% of them. Roughly a sixth of the sample is held by the ten biggest clonotypes. Sequencing was performed on peripheral blood. The receptor source for this set is a human donor in a cohort sampled during active COVID-19.

The chain employs TRBV14 and TRBJ2-1; 13 nucleotides match TRBD2. With V trimmed by 2 bases and J by 9 bases, 7 bases remained unmatched. The CDR3 consists of 16 residues. CDR1 and CDR2 (germline): SGHDN, FVKESK. CDR3 nucleotides: TGTGCCAGCAGCCAAAGTTCGACTAGCGGGAGGTTTGAGCAGTTCTTC. Amino acid sequence: CASSQSSTSGRFEQFF.

V is TRBV4-1 and J is TRBJ2-3; no reliable D call. This CDR3 contains 12 residues. Trimming took 1 base from V and 5 from J, leaving 4 bases between them. CDR1 and CDR2 from the germline V gene are MGHRA and YSYEKL. CDR3 sequence (DNA): TGCGCCAGCAGCCAAGGACTAGATACGCAGTATTTT. Its translation: CASSQGLDTQYF.

Turning to this clone: Relative to the germline gene, one junction end is altered; a read error may explain this. This sequence joins TRBV12-3 or TRBV12-4 and TRBJ1-2; 7 nucleotides agree with TRBD1. The CDR3 spans 8 residues. The CDR3 loop reads CASTRDSF. The CDR3 bases are TGTGCCAGCACTAGGGACAGCTTC.

The table lists this clone with a few counts. This chain links TRBV28 with TRBJ2-2; D is undetermined. V lost 6 bases and J lost 1, with 9 bases in between. Germline V gene lookup returns CDR1 MDHEN and CDR2 SYDVKM. The CDR3 is made up of 14 amino acids. CDR3 coding DNA: TGTGCCAGCAGCCTATTACGGAACACCGGGGAGCTGTTTTTT. It is translated as CASSLLRNTGELFF.

This sequence joins TRBV7-6 and TRBJ2-5; 8 nucleotides match TRBD2. The CDR3 extends over 15 amino acids. Germline V gives CDR1 SGHVS, CDR2 FNYEAQ. The ends lost 3 bases at V and 3 bases at J; junction bases unmatched: 6. This chain's CDR3 is CASSFRLAREETQYF. In nucleotides, the CDR3 is TGTGCCAGCAGCTTCCGACTAGCGAGAGAAGAGACCCAGTACTTC.

The chain uses TRBV7-3 and TRBJ2-1; 7 positions agree with TRBD2. V gave up 5 bases and J gave up 3 bases; unmatched junction bases: 10. The CDR3 is 16 amino acids. Germline CDR1 SGHTA, CDR2 FQGTGA. This CDR3 is CASSPRAQRGYNEQFF. The CDR3 DNA follows: TGTGCCAGCAGCCCTAGGGCCCAGCGGGGCTACAATGAGCAGTTCTTC.